A selection of T cell receptor beta chains follows, all from one sample in a study of T cells in Graves' hyperthyroidism and ophthalmopathy. TCRdb ran MiXCR on the multiplex PCR reads and lists one entry per CDR3 protein. The top ten hold about 27% of the sample, which has a few hundred thousand distinct CDR3 sequences, 15% to 18% seen once. The sample was blood. The receptors shown here come from a woman aged 18-35 years with Graves' hyperthyroidism that later progressed to Graves' ophthalmopathy. CDR3s include the opening cysteine and the closing phenylalanine or tryptophan. D genes are given only for firm matches. Size tells how often a clone was seen (once, few, many) or the class of an expanded clone, and some rows leave it out.

D,size,J,V,CDR3,DNA
NA,few,TRBJ2-5,TRBV5-1,CASSYYLETQYF,TGCGCCAGCAGTTATTACCTGGAGACCCAGTACTTC
NA,many,TRBJ2-5,TRBV7-2,CASSLGSGGRQETQYF,TGTGCCAGCAGCTTAGGGAGCGGAGGGAGGCAAGAGACCCAGTACTTC
NA,few,TRBJ2-1,TRBV7-8,CASSSTPGEQFF,TGTGCCAGCAGCTCAACCCCGGGGGAGCAGTTCTTC
TRBD1,many,TRBJ1-1,TRBV28,CASWLRQGTKEAFF,TGTGCCAGCTGGTTACGACAGGGCACTAAAGAAGCTTTCTTT
TRBD1,NA,TRBJ2-7,TRBV7-9,CASSQGSPGQGSYEQYF,TGTGCCAGCAGCCAAGGGTCTCCGGGACAGGGGAGCTACGAGCAGTACTTC
NA,NA,TRBJ2-3,TRBV5-1,CASSFRQVSTDTQYF,TGCGCCAGCAGCTTCAGACAGGTCAGCACAGATACGCAGTATTTT
NA,few,TRBJ2-2,TRBV9,CATNREDTGELFF,TGTGCCACCAACAGGGAGGACACCGGGGAGCTGTTTTTT
NA,few,TRBJ2-1,TRBV4-2,CASSHESAGEQFF,TGTGCCAGCAGCCATGAGTCCGCCGGTGAGCAGTTCTTC
TRBD1,many,TRBJ2-3,TRBV13,CASSIRDRGRPDTQYF,TGTGCCAGCAGCATCCGGGACAGGGGGCGTCCAGATACGCAGTATTTT
NA,many,TRBJ1-1,TRBV6-5,CASSYSFDVGVAEAFF,TGTGCCAGCAGTTACTCCTTCGATGTAGGGGTTGCTGAAGCTTTCTTT
NA,many,TRBJ2-1,TRBV12-3/TRBV12-4,CASSLTGSPYNEQFF,TGTGCCAGCAGTTTGACCGGGTCTCCCTACAATGAGCAGTTCTTC
NA,few,TRBJ1-5,TRBV5-1,CASSPGQPNQPQHF,TGCGCCAGCAGCCCCGGACAGCCCAATCAGCCCCAGCATTTT
TRBD1,NA,TRBJ1-3,TRBV6-1,CASRTTGGGGNTIYF,TGTGCCAGCAGGACGACAGGGGGCGGAGGAAACACCATATATTTT
NA,NA,TRBJ2-7,TRBV5-4,CASSGGGLSTYEQYF,TGTGCCAGCAGCGGAGGGGGCCTCTCAACCTACGAGCAGTACTTC
TRBD2,many,TRBJ2-3,TRBV2,CASMGTSGRMDTQYF,TGTGCCAGCATGGGGACTAGCGGGAGGATGGATACGCAGTATTTT
NA,many,TRBJ2-3,TRBV6-2/TRBV6-3,CASSYRGRNTDTQYF,TGTGCCAGCAGCTACCGGGGACGGAACACAGATACGCAGTATTTT
TRBD2,NA,TRBJ2-1,TRBV4-1,CASSQDRSGRASEQFF,TGCGCCAGCAGCCAAGATAGAAGCGGGAGGGCATCTGAGCAGTTCTTC
NA,few,TRBJ1-6,TRBV20-1,CSARDLGRESSYNSPLHF,TGCAGTGCTAGAGATCTAGGCAGGGAAAGCTCCTATAATTCACCCCTCCACTTT
NA,few,TRBJ1-3,TRBV5-1,CASSLGSSLSSGNTIYF,TGCGCCAGCAGCTTGGGGAGCAGTCTGAGCTCTGGAAACACCATATATTTT
NA,many,TRBJ1-5,TRBV20-1,CSATNSRSNQPQHF,TGCAGTGCTACCAACTCGAGGAGCAATCAGCCCCAGCATTTT
NA,many,TRBJ2-7,TRBV7-9,CASSRASQGQYF,TGTGCCAGCAGCCGGGCCTCTCAGGGGCAGTACTTC
NA,NA,TRBJ1-2,TRBV13,CASSLGGRVYGYTF,TGTGCCAGCAGCTTAGGGGGCAGGGTCTATGGCTACACCTTC
NA,few,TRBJ2-4,TRBV27,CASTSPKAVQYF,TGTGCCAGCACCTCCCCTAAGGCGGTTCAGTACTTC
NA,many,TRBJ2-3,TRBV5-1,CASSLVARGGVGTDTQYF,TGCGCCAGCAGCTTGGTGGCCCGTGGGGGAGTCGGGACAGATACGCAGTATTTT
TRBD2,many,TRBJ2-7,TRBV6-2/TRBV6-3,CASSSTGTNYYEQYF,TGTGCCAGCAGTTCAACCGGGACTAACTACTACGAGCAGTACTTC
NA,NA,TRBJ2-3,TRBV5-4,CASSFERAPLGDTQYF,TGTGCCAGCAGCTTTGAGCGGGCCCCTTTGGGAGATACGCAGTATTTT
TRBD2,many,TRBJ2-5,TRBV20-1,CSALGLAGVLQGTQYF,TGCAGTGCCCTGGGACTAGCGGGAGTGCTCCAAGGGACCCAGTACTTC
NA,many,TRBJ2-7,TRBV6-1,CASSDPPYEQYF,TGTGCCAGCAGTGACCCCCCCTACGAGCAGTACTTC
NA,few,TRBJ1-1,TRBV4-2,CASSPVQGPEAFF,TGTGCCAGCAGCCCCGTACAGGGACCTGAAGCTTTCTTT
NA,many,TRBJ1-2,TRBV28,CASSFGRGRGYTF,TGTGCCAGCAGTTTCGGCAGGGGTAGAGGCTACACCTTC
TRBD2,NA,TRBJ2-3,TRBV6-6,CASSYGGAGGDTQYF,TGTGCCAGCAGTTACGGGGGAGCGGGAGGAGATACGCAGTATTTT
TRBD1,NA,TRBJ1-1,TRBV20-1,CSARGDRNTEAFF,TGCAGTGCTAGAGGGGACAGGAACACTGAAGCTTTCTTT
TRBD1,few,TRBJ2-7,TRBV20-1,CSARPRQGVPSYEQYF,TGCAGTGCTAGACCCCGACAGGGGGTCCCTTCCTACGAGCAGTACTTC
TRBD2,NA,TRBJ2-1,TRBV24-1,CATSDLAERNEQFF,TGTGCCACCAGTGACCTAGCGGAGAGGAATGAGCAGTTCTTC
TRBD1,NA,TRBJ2-6,TRBV29-1,CSVLTGGNVLTF,TGCAGCGTTCTGACAGGGGGCAACGTCCTGACTTTC
TRBD1,NA,TRBJ2-7,TRBV7-2,CASSGDSHSYEQYF,TGTGCCAGCAGTGGGGACAGCCATAGCTACGAGCAGTACTTC
TRBD1,many,TRBJ1-6,TRBV27,CASSPWTGGNSPLHF,TGTGCCAGCAGTCCTTGGACAGGGGGCAATTCACCCCTCCACTTT
TRBD2,many,TRBJ2-1,TRBV11-2,CASSPRTSGGEQFF,TGTGCCAGCAGCCCTCGGACTAGCGGGGGCGAGCAGTTCTTC
NA,many,TRBJ2-7,TRBV5-1,CASSYGQVYEQYF,TGCGCCAGCAGCTACGGGCAGGTCTACGAGCAGTACTTC
NA,many,TRBJ2-2,TRBV27,CATSGPNTGELFF,TGTGCCACCTCGGGACCCAACACCGGGGAGCTGTTTTTT
NA,NA,TRBJ1-4,TRBV3-1,CASSRDLGQGLFF,TGTGCCAGCAGCCGGGACCTTGGTCAAGGACTGTTTTTT
NA,NA,TRBJ1-5,TRBV28,CASRFIKAPQHF,TGTGCCAGCAGGTTCATTAAAGCGCCCCAGCATTTT
TRBD2,many,TRBJ2-2,TRBV12-3/TRBV12-4,CASDSGTSTGELFF,TGTGCCAGCGATTCAGGGACTAGCACCGGGGAGCTGTTTTTT
NA,many,TRBJ2-4,TRBV11-2,CASSSVQAKNIQYF,TGTGCCAGCAGCTCGGTTCAAGCCAAAAACATTCAGTACTTC
NA,NA,TRBJ1-1,TRBV20-1,CSARDADKNTEAFF,TGCAGTGCTAGAGACGCAGATAAGAACACTGAAGCTTTCTTT
TRBD2,NA,TRBJ2-2,TRBV10-3,CAISELAGGLTGELFF,TGTGCCATCAGTGAGCTAGCGGGAGGGCTCACCGGGGAGCTGTTTTTT
TRBD2,NA,TRBJ2-1,TRBV4-3,CASSHGAGGRNEQFF,TGCGCCAGCAGCCACGGAGCGGGAGGGCGGAATGAGCAGTTCTTC
NA,NA,TRBJ2-5,TRBV24-1,CATSDSQGIQETQYF,TGTGCCACCAGTGATTCTCAGGGAATCCAAGAGACCCAGTACTTC
NA,few,TRBJ1-1,TRBV6-1,CASSDAAERAFF,TGTGCCAGCAGTGATGCAGCCGAGCGGGCTTTCTTT
NA,many,TRBJ2-5,TRBV6-1,CASLGSGTLGETQYF,TGTGCCAGCTTAGGGTCAGGCACCCTGGGGGAGACCCAGTACTTC
NA,NA,TRBJ2-7,TRBV4-2,CASSQARTHYEQYF,TGTGCCAGCAGCCAAGCCAGGACCCACTACGAGCAGTACTTC
TRBD2,NA,TRBJ2-7,TRBV10-3,CAISDLAGASNRKVQYF,TGTGCCATCAGCGATCTAGCGGGAGCCTCCAATCGTAAGGTGCAGTACTTC
NA,NA,TRBJ2-4,TRBV5-1,CASSLQGVELGKNIQYF,TGCGCCAGCAGCTTGCAAGGCGTGGAATTGGGGAAAAACATTCAGTACTTC